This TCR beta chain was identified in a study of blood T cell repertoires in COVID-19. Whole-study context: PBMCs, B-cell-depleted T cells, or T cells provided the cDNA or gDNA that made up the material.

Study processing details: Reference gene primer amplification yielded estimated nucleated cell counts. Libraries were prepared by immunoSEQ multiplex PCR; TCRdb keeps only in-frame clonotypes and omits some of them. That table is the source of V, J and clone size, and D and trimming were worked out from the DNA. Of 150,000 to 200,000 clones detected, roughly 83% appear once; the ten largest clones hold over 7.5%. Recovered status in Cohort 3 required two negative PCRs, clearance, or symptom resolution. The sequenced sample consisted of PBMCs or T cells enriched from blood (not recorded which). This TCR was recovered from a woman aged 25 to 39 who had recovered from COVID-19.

CDR3 loop: CSVESRGQGSGNTIYF. The CDR3 DNA sequence: TGCAGCGTTGAATCTCGCGGACAGGGGTCTGGAAACACCATATATTTT. The chain uses TRBV29-1 and TRBJ1-3, with 9 bases lining up with TRBD1. J gave up 1 base and V 2 bases, and 6 bases lay outside the gene matches. CDR1 and CDR2 (germline): SQVTM, ANQGSEA. This CDR3 spans 16 amino acids.